These T cell receptor beta chains were read from a single sample in a study of vaccination effects on CD4 cells after COVID-19. The repertoire was sequenced with immunoSEQ multiplex PCR; TCRdb's copy has only in-frame clones and lacks some. The sample has about 21,000 clones, roughly 73% seen once. No antigen has been identified for these receptors. The specimen was CD4+ T cells from PBMCs cultured with HCoV-NL63 spike peptides, collected before COVID-19 vaccination. These receptors originate from a human donor who received a COVID-19 vaccine. CDR3s include the opening cysteine and the closing phenylalanine or tryptophan. D genes are given only for firm matches. A clone size is listed for some rows: how often the clone was seen (once, few, many), or a class if it is expanded.

V gene: TRBV9
D gene: TRBD1
clone size: once
J gene: TRBJ2-7
CDR3 protein: CASSVYGTGGEQYF
CDR3 DNA: TGTGCCAGCAGCGTCTACGGGACAGGGGGCGAGCAGTACTTC

V gene: TRBV2
D gene: .
clone size: .
J gene: TRBJ1-1
CDR3 protein: CASSDPGMNTEAFF
CDR3 DNA: TGTGCCAGCAGTGATCCCGGGATGAACACTGAAGCTTTCTTT

V gene: TRBV18
D gene: .
clone size: .
J gene: TRBJ2-1
CDR3 protein: CASSPREGGSSSYNEQFF
CDR3 DNA: TGTGCCAGCTCACCCCGCGAGGGGGGGTCGAGCTCCTACAATGAGCAGTTCTTC

V gene: TRBV6-2/TRBV6-3
D gene: .
clone size: .
J gene: TRBJ2-7
CDR3 protein: CASSARRDEQYF
CDR3 DNA: TGTGCCAGCAGTGCTAGAAGGGACGAGCAGTACTTC

V gene: TRBV6-6
D gene: TRBD1
clone size: .
J gene: TRBJ1-5
CDR3 protein: CASRGQGAIQPQHF
CDR3 DNA: TGTGCCAGCAGGGGACAGGGGGCGATTCAGCCCCAGCATTTT

V gene: TRBV6-6
D gene: TRBD1
clone size: .
J gene: TRBJ1-5
CDR3 protein: CASRGQGSGNQPQHF
CDR3 DNA: TGTGCCAGCAGGGGACAGGGCTCGGGCAATCAGCCCCAGCATTTT

V gene: TRBV10-3
D gene: .
clone size: .
J gene: TRBJ1-2
CDR3 protein: CAISETETSNYGYTF
CDR3 DNA: TGTGCCATCAGTGAGACGGAAACGTCTAACTATGGCTACACCTTC

V gene: TRBV2
D gene: .
clone size: .
J gene: TRBJ1-4
CDR3 protein: CASSEARGRDKLFF
CDR3 DNA: TGTGCCAGCAGTGAAGCGCGTGGGAGGGATAAACTGTTTTTT

V gene: TRBV5-1
D gene: TRBD1
clone size: .
J gene: TRBJ1-3
CDR3 protein: CASRETGDGNTIYF
CDR3 DNA: TGCGCCAGCAGAGAGACAGGGGATGGAAACACCATATATTTT

V gene: TRBV24-1
D gene: TRBD2
clone size: once
J gene: TRBJ2-1
CDR3 protein: CATSDPRTSGRYNEQFF
CDR3 DNA: TGTGCCACCAGTGATCCACGGACTAGCGGGAGGTACAATGAGCAGTTCTTC

V gene: TRBV4-2
D gene: TRBD2
clone size: once
J gene: TRBJ2-5
CDR3 protein: CASSQEGGSGGAWETQYF
CDR3 DNA: TGTGCCAGCAGCCAAGAGGGGGGTAGCGGGGGGGCATGGGAGACCCAGTACTTC

V gene: TRBV19
D gene: .
clone size: .
J gene: TRBJ1-4
CDR3 protein: CASTNLRGAREKLFF
CDR3 DNA: TGTGCCAGTACCAACTTGCGCGGGGCGAGGGAAAAACTGTTTTTT

V gene: TRBV4-2
D gene: TRBD1
clone size: .
J gene: TRBJ2-7
CDR3 protein: CASSLGQGPSYEQYF
CDR3 DNA: TGTGCCAGCAGCCTTGGACAGGGGCCCTCCTACGAGCAGTACTTC

V gene: TRBV28
D gene: .
clone size: .
J gene: TRBJ2-1
CDR3 protein: CASIPGAPIKGEQFF
CDR3 DNA: TGTGCCAGCATCCCGGGGGCCCCTATCAAAGGTGAGCAGTTCTTC

V gene: TRBV4-1
D gene: .
clone size: .
J gene: TRBJ2-1
CDR3 protein: CAGSGGTFYNEQFF
CDR3 DNA: TGCGCCGGATCCGGAGGCACTTTTTACAATGAGCAGTTCTTC

V gene: TRBV6-5
D gene: .
clone size: .
J gene: TRBJ1-1
CDR3 protein: CASSYLPQTPWEAFF
CDR3 DNA: TGTGCCAGCAGTTACCTACCCCAGACCCCGTGGGAAGCTTTCTTT

V gene: TRBV4-3
D gene: .
clone size: .
J gene: TRBJ1-4
CDR3 protein: CASSQNTNEKLFF
CDR3 DNA: TGCGCCAGCAGCCAAAACACTAATGAAAAACTGTTTTTT

V gene: TRBV21-1
D gene: .
clone size: .
J gene: TRBJ1-5
CDR3 protein: CASSKIGRGFNQPQHF
CDR3 DNA: TGTGCCAGCAGCAAAATAGGGAGGGGGTTCAATCAGCCCCAGCATTTT

V gene: TRBV5-1
D gene: .
clone size: few
J gene: TRBJ1-1
CDR3 protein: CASSARRDTEAFF
CDR3 DNA: TGCGCCAGCAGCGCCCGGAGGGACACTGAAGCTTTCTTT

V gene: TRBV7-2
D gene: .
clone size: once
J gene: TRBJ1-3
CDR3 protein: CASSTRQGPGNTIYF
CDR3 DNA: TGTGCCAGCAGCACCCGGCAGGGGCCTGGAAACACCATATATTTT

V gene: TRBV5-6
D gene: .
clone size: few
J gene: TRBJ2-7
CDR3 protein: CASSFGQTTIYEQYF
CDR3 DNA: TGTGCCAGCAGCTTCGGACAGACTACCATCTACGAGCAGTACTTC

V gene: TRBV7-8
D gene: .
clone size: .
J gene: TRBJ1-2
CDR3 protein: CASSLEGSLRTGGYTF
CDR3 DNA: TGTGCCAGCAGCTTAGAGGGTAGTCTCCGAACCGGTGGCTACACCTTC

V gene: TRBV11-2
D gene: .
clone size: .
J gene: TRBJ2-7
CDR3 protein: CASSLAQGPYEQYF
CDR3 DNA: TGTGCCAGCAGCTTAGCGCAGGGCCCCTACGAGCAGTACTTC

V gene: TRBV7-2
D gene: TRBD1
clone size: .
J gene: TRBJ2-2
CDR3 protein: CAHRTGGNTGELFF
CDR3 DNA: TGTGCCCATAGGACAGGGGGAAACACCGGGGAGCTGTTTTTT

V gene: TRBV5-1
D gene: TRBD1
clone size: once
J gene: TRBJ2-5
CDR3 protein: CASSMGQGEETQYF
CDR3 DNA: TGCGCCAGCAGCATGGGACAGGGAGAAGAGACCCAGTACTTC

V gene: TRBV6-6
D gene: TRBD1
clone size: .
J gene: TRBJ1-4
CDR3 protein: CASSFGQGGEKLFF
CDR3 DNA: TGTGCCAGCAGTTTCGGACAGGGCGGTGAAAAACTGTTTTTT

V gene: TRBV12-3/TRBV12-4
D gene: .
clone size: .
J gene: TRBJ2-7
CDR3 protein: CASSYGGYEQYF
CDR3 DNA: TGTGCCAGCAGTTACGGTGGGTACGAGCAGTACTTC

V gene: TRBV14
D gene: TRBD1
clone size: .
J gene: TRBJ1-1
CDR3 protein: CASRRGQLNTEAFF
CDR3 DNA: TGTGCCAGCAGGCGGGGACAGCTAAACACTGAAGCTTTCTTT

V gene: TRBV18
D gene: TRBD1
clone size: .
J gene: TRBJ2-7
CDR3 protein: CASSRDSSYEQYF
CDR3 DNA: TGTGCCAGCTCACGGGACAGCTCCTACGAGCAGTACTTC

V gene: TRBV30
D gene: .
clone size: .
J gene: TRBJ1-2
CDR3 protein: CAWNGYTF
CDR3 DNA: TGTGCCTGGAATGGCTACACCTTC

V gene: TRBV7-2
D gene: .
clone size: .
J gene: TRBJ1-3
CDR3 protein: CASSFQVNTIYF
CDR3 DNA: TGTGCCAGCAGCTTCCAGGTGAACACCATATATTTT

V gene: TRBV6-5
D gene: .
clone size: .
J gene: TRBJ2-2
CDR3 protein: CASSYSGGDTGELFF
CDR3 DNA: TGTGCCAGCAGTTACTCAGGCGGGGACACCGGGGAGCTGTTTTTT

V gene: TRBV18
D gene: .
clone size: once
J gene: TRBJ1-2
CDR3 protein: CASSPQTGARGFYGYTF
CDR3 DNA: TGTGCCAGCTCACCCCAAACCGGGGCTAGGGGGTTCTATGGCTACACCTTC

V gene: TRBV7-9
D gene: .
clone size: .
J gene: TRBJ1-4
CDR3 protein: CASSFVGEKLFF
CDR3 DNA: TGTGCCAGCAGCTTCGTAGGGGAAAAACTGTTTTTT

V gene: TRBV5-4
D gene: .
clone size: .
J gene: TRBJ1-1
CDR3 protein: CASSLGQRNTEAFF
CDR3 DNA: TGTGCCAGCAGCTTGGGACAGAGGAACACTGAAGCTTTCTTT

V gene: TRBV6-5
D gene: .
clone size: .
J gene: TRBJ2-4
CDR3 protein: CASSLTTKNIQYF
CDR3 DNA: TGTGCCAGCAGTCTCACGACCAAAAACATTCAGTACTTC